This T cell receptor beta chain derives from a study of CD8 T cells in Susac syndrome. This clonotype was detected a few times. From blood CD8+ and CD4+ T cells, the TCR beta chain was sequenced. TEMRA cells were enriched by FACS, and CD4+ and CD8+ T cells were negatively isolated. Random hexamers served to reverse transcribe roughly 0.5 to 1 ug RNA. It was immunoSEQ multiplex PCR that amplified TCR beta CDR3 across 54 Vbeta and 13 Jbeta. MiXCR, applied by TCRdb to the immunoSEQ multiplex PCR reads, yields one record per CDR3 protein. The table has about 280,000 distinct CDR3 sequences, approximately 84% seen once; the top ten hold over 0.1%. V shed 7 bases and J shed 4 bases, with 8 bases lying between them. The germline V gene encodes CDR1 SEHNR and CDR2 FQNEAQ (reference sequence). The CDR3 is 12 residues long.

The sample was CD8+ T cells from PBMCs. The chain employs TRBV7-9 and TRBJ2-1; the D gene is possibly TRBD2 (6 bases). The sequence came from a human donor with multiple sclerosis. The DNA of the CDR3 is TGTGCCAGCATTGCGGGATACAATGAGCAGTTCTTC. Translation gives CASIAGYNEQFF. The full variable domain, its missing parts supplied by reference TRBV7-9 and TRBJ2-1, is DTGVSQNPRHKITKRGQNVTFRCDPISEHNRLYWYRQTLGQGPEFLTYFQNEAQLEKSRLLSDRFSAERPKGSFSTLEIQRTEQGDSAMYLCASIAGYNEQFFGPGTRLTVL.